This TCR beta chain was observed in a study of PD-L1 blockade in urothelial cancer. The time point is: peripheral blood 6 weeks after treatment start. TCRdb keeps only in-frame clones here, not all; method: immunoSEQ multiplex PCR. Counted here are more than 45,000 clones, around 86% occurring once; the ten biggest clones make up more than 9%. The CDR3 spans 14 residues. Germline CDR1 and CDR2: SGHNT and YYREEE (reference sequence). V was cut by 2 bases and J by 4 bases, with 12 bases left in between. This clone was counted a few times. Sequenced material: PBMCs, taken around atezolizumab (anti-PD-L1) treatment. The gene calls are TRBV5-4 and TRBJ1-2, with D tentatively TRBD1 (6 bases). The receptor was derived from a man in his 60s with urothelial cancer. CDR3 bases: TGTGCCAGCAGCTTCGGGGGGCCAAGCTATGGCTACACCTTC. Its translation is CASSFGGPSYGYTF.